The clone carrying this TCR beta chain has just one count. The antigen is undetermined. Other DNA sequences within the sample encode an identical CDR3. Lymphocytes (intraepithelial and lamina propria) were released by processing the graft tissue. The CDR3 is made up of 11 amino acids. The V end was cut by 4 bases, the J end by 11 bases, with 11 bases between. CDR1 is MDHEN, CDR2 SYDVKM, per germline. The data stem from a study of graft-versus-host responses after intestinal transplantation. On the study more broadly: Multivisceral, liver-intestinal, or isolated intestinal grafts went to recipients. Each recipient received anti-thymocyte globulin induction, then tacrolimus and steroids for two to three years.

Using immunoSEQ multiplex PCR, the repertoire was profiled, and TCRdb retains in-frame clones only, with some absent. The sample lists roughly 15,000 clones; 80% were seen once. Overall study results and limits: Some GvH clones were seen earlier in gut or blood, suggesting intestinal origin. Early after transplant, HvG declines were associated with peak levels of circulating GvH clones.

The rearrangement uses TRBV28 and TRBJ1-1; possibly TRBD1 for D (6 bases). This TCR was recovered from a human patient who received an intestinal transplant, so some T cells may come from the graft donor. The input for sequencing was ileum tissue, taken 104 days after intestinal transplant. This CDR3 is CASSYRDEAFF. The CDR3 nucleotides read TGTGCCAGCAGTTACAGGGATGAGGCTTTCTTT.